The 18 T cell receptor beta chains presented below share a single source sample, sequenced in a study of blood T cell repertoires in COVID-19. Sequencing was performed with immunoSEQ multiplex PCR; in TCRdb, only in-frame clones are kept and a portion is missing. The sample shows 150,000 or so clones, 80% of them seen only once. Sequencing was done on a sample of peripheral blood. The receptors were sampled from a man aged 55 to 70 with acute or convalescent COVID-19.

The chain has TRBV6-6 and TRBJ2-6; weak D call: TRBD1 (6 bases). This CDR3 contains 16 residues. Germline V gene data show CDR1 as MNHNY and CDR2 as SVGAGI (reference sequence). V gave up 6 bases and J gave up 0 bases, with 12 bases separating them. The CDR3 DNA reads TGTGCCAGCAGCAGGGGCCCCGCCTCTGGGGCCAACGTCCTGACTTTC. Translated, it gives CASSRGPASGANVLTF.

The chain couples TRBV28 to TRBJ2-2; D perhaps matches TRBD1 (6 bases). With 5 bases removed from V and 0 bases from J, the gap between germline ends came to 13 bases. CDR3 length: 16 residues. Germline assignment: CDR1 MDHEN and CDR2 SYDVKM. The CDR3 DNA sequence: TGTGCCAGCAGTCGAGACAGGAGACCGAACACCGGGGAGCTGTTTTTT. It translates to CASSRDRRPNTGELFF. Looking up the rest from reference TRBV28 and TRBJ2-2 gives the full variable domain: DVKVTQSSRYLVKRTGEKVFLECVQDMDHENMFWYRQDPGLGLRLIYFSYDVKMKEKGDIPEGYSVSREKKERFSLILESASTNQTSMYLCASSRDRRPNTGELFFGEGSRLTVL.

V gene TRBV19 combines with J gene TRBJ1-5, with D possibly being TRBD1 (5 bases). The CDR3 has 14 amino acids. Trimming left V 5 bases short and J 6 bases short, with 14 bases between. CDR1 is LNHDA, CDR2 SQIVND, per germline (reference sequence). The CDR3 DNA sequence: TGTGCCAGTAGTCCGACCGGGAGGGGTCAGCCCCAGCATTTT. It yields the protein CASSPTGRGQPQHF.

This sequence joins TRBV12-3 or TRBV12-4 and TRBJ2-1, with D maybe TRBD2 (5 bases). Deletions cut 6 bases from V and 7 bases from J, with 7 bases between. This CDR3 has 11 amino acids. CDR3 region: CASSGENEQFF. The DNA of the CDR3 is TGTGCCAGCAGCGGGGAGAATGAGCAGTTCTTC.

The CDR3 protein is CASRGAGQGGETQYF. In DNA, the CDR3 is TGTGCCAGCAGGGGCGCGGGACAGGGGGGAGAGACCCAGTACTTC. This rearrangement joins TRBV28 to TRBJ2-5, with 11 bases lining up with TRBD1. The CDR3 length is 15 residues. Germline-derived CDR1 and CDR2 are MDHEN and SYDVKM. The V gene end was trimmed by 6 bases and the J gene end by 4 bases; junction bases not matched to a gene: 7.

The CDR3 DNA follows: TGTGCCAGCAGCCGGACCCGGGGGGGAATCCAAGAGACCCAGTACTTC. This gives the protein CASSRTRGGIQETQYF. The chain uses TRBV5-8 and TRBJ2-5; TRBD2 matches at 8 bases. CDR1 and CDR2 from the germline V gene are SGHTS and YDEGEE. V lost 4 bases, J lost 1 base, and 9 bases stayed unmatched. The CDR3 spans 16 residues. Drawing the rest from reference TRBV5-8 and TRBJ2-5, the complete variable domain is EAGVTQSPTHLIKTRGQQATLRCSPISGHTSVYWYQQALGLGLQFLLWYDEGEERNRGNFPPRFSGRQFPNYSSELNVNALELEDSALYLCASSRTRGGIQETQYFGPGTRLLVL.

V gene TRBV25-1 combines with J gene TRBJ1-1, with 8 nucleotides matching TRBD1. This CDR3 has 15 amino acids. The germline V gene has CDR1 MGHDK and CDR2 SYGVNS. V lost 7 bases, J lost 0 bases, and 7 bases stayed unmatched. CDR3 amino acids: CASTRGQGMNTEAFF. CDR3 in DNA: TGTGCCAGCACCAGAGGACAGGGTATGAACACTGAAGCTTTCTTT.

The chain links TRBV5-1 to TRBJ2-2; 7 nucleotides line up with TRBD1. Germline V lookup: CDR1 SGHRS, CDR2 YFSETQ. Trimming removed 0 bases from V and 5 bases from J; junction bases left unmatched: 4. The CDR3 consists of 15 residues. In nucleotides, the CDR3 is TGCGCCAGCAGCTTGGGACAGGGCGGGACCGGGGAGCTGTTTTTT. It translates to CASSLGQGGTGELFF.

This clone was seen only a few times. The chain has TRBV29-1 and TRBJ1-1, with a weak D call TRBD1 (5 bases). The CDR3 covers 14 residues. Germline V gene lookup returns CDR1 SQVTM and CDR2 ANQGSEA. The germline V and J ends were trimmed by 2 bases and 0 bases, with 10 bases remaining between them. The CDR3 sequence: CSVERDSLNTEAFF. The DNA of the CDR3 is TGCAGCGTTGAACGGGACTCCTTGAACACTGAAGCTTTCTTT.

This clone came up once. This rearrangement joins TRBV6-1 to TRBJ1-1, with a tentative D call TRBD1 (5 bases). Trimming cost V 3 bases and J 0 bases, with 5 bases left between them. Germline V gene data show CDR1 as MNHNS and CDR2 as SASEGT. This CDR3 has 13 amino acids. The CDR3, as DNA: TGTGCCAGCAGTGAGACAGTGAACACTGAAGCTTTCTTT. It is translated as CASSETVNTEAFF.

The chain couples TRBV5-4 to TRBJ2-7, with 10 bases fitting TRBD2. From germline, CDR1 is SGHNT and CDR2 YYREEE (reference sequence). Trimming removed 3 bases from V and 3 bases from J; junction bases left unmatched: 0. The CDR3 has 13 residues. In nucleotides, the CDR3 is TGTGCCAGCAGCTGGACTAGCGGCTACGAGCAGTACTTC. The encoded protein is CASSWTSGYEQYF.

This chain connects TRBV5-6 to TRBJ1-3, with D possibly matching TRBD1 (6 bases). Trimming cost V 1 base and J 4 bases, with 18 bases left between them. The CDR3 has 17 amino acids. CDR1 SGHDT and CDR2 YYEEEE come from the germline V gene. The CDR3 nucleotides are TGTGCCAGCAGCTTGTATATGGGAGAAACAGGGGGAAACACCATATATTTT. This encodes CASSLYMGETGGNTIYF.

This chain uses TRBV5-1 with TRBJ2-1, with 10 nucleotides matching TRBD2. V was pared by 1 base and J by 6 bases, with 4 bases of the junction left unmatched. Germline V gene data show CDR1 as SGHRS and CDR2 as YFSETQ. The CDR3 consists of 15 residues. The DNA of the CDR3 is TGCGCCAGCAGCTTGACGGCTAGCGGGGGCAATGAGCAGTTCTTC. Its protein is CASSLTASGGNEQFF.

In DNA form, the CDR3 reads TGTGCCAGTAGTATCCAAGGAGGGAATCAGCCCCAGCATTTT. Translated: CASSIQGGNQPQHF. This sequence joins TRBV19 and TRBJ1-5; D unclear. Germline CDR1 is LNHDA and CDR2 is SQIVND (reference sequence). The CDR3 spans 14 residues. V lost 3 bases and J 4 bases, leaving 10 bases between the germline ends.

The chain links TRBV18 to TRBJ1-6, with D maybe TRBD1 (5 bases). The germline V gene has CDR1 KGHSH and CDR2 LQKENI. Trimming removed 2 bases at V and 7 bases at J, with 15 bases between. This CDR3 spans 16 amino acids. For the CDR3, the DNA is TGTGCCAGCTCACCAGCTCCGCAGGGCGGCAATTCACCCCTCCACTTT. This codes for CASSPAPQGGNSPLHF. Filled out from reference TRBV18 and TRBJ1-6, the complete variable domain reads NAGVMQNPRHLVRRRGQEARLRCSPMKGHSHVYWYRQLPEEGLKFMVYLQKENIIDESGMPKERFSAEFPKEGPSILRIQQVVRGDSAAYFCASSPAPQGGNSPLHFGNGTRLTVT.

J is TRBJ2-3 and V is TRBV5-4; D may be TRBD2 (7 bases). Germline assignment: CDR1 SGHNT and CDR2 YYREEE (reference sequence). Trimming took off 0 bases at V and 1 base at J, with 21 bases between the two ends. The CDR3 extends over 19 amino acids. CDR3 nucleotide sequence: TGTGCCAGCAGCTTGGGGGGGCGGGGGTACGGCAGCGGCACAGATACGCAGTATTTT. Encoded protein: CASSLGGRGYGSGTDTQYF.

V usage is TRBV14 and J usage is TRBJ1-4; D call uncertain. The CDR3 is 15 residues long. Germline V gene lookup returns CDR1 SGHDN and CDR2 FVKESK. V was trimmed by 0 bases and J by 0 bases, leaving 5 bases between them. CDR3 protein: CASSQDPTTNEKLFF. The CDR3 nucleotides read TGTGCCAGCAGCCAAGACCCCACAACTAATGAAAAACTGTTTTTT.

The J gene is TRBJ1-1, the V gene TRBV4-3, with D maybe TRBD1 (5 bases). Trimming cost V 3 bases and J 1 base, with 18 bases left between them. CDR3 length: 17 residues. The germline V gene encodes CDR1 LGHNA and CDR2 YSLEER. The DNA for the CDR3 is TGCGCCAGCAGCCAGGAAGCCTCGGGGGTCGGGAACACTGAAGCTTTCTTT. This encodes CASSQEASGVGNTEAFF.